The rows below give T cell receptor beta chains drawn from one sample of a study of Graves' ophthalmopathy and Graves' hyperthyroidism. A single record per CDR3 protein comes from TCRdb applying MiXCR to the multiplex PCR reads. The sample gives about 740,000 distinct CDR3 sequences, 40% of which show up once; 44% is in the top ten. The sequenced sample was peripheral blood. Receptors originate from an adult man with Graves' ophthalmopathy. Each CDR3 is given with its conserved first and last residue. The D gene is left open where the match is weak. For some rows the clone size is stated as once, few or many, or as a class when expanded; others skip it.

d_gene: .
abundance: .
v_gene: TRBV4-3
j_gene: TRBJ1-3
CDR3aa: CASSRPADSGNTIYF
CDR3nt: TGCGCCAGCAGCCGACCAGCAGACTCTGGAAACACCATATATTTT

d_gene: .
abundance: .
v_gene: TRBV10-3
j_gene: TRBJ2-3
CDR3aa: CAISGTPSTDTQYF
CDR3nt: TGTGCCATCAGCGGTACCCCTAGCACAGATACGCAGTATTTT

d_gene: TRBD1
abundance: many
v_gene: TRBV11-1
j_gene: TRBJ2-7
CDR3aa: CASSSRDSKDEQYF
CDR3nt: TGTGCCAGCAGCTCACGGGACAGTAAGGACGAGCAGTACTTC

d_gene: .
abundance: .
v_gene: TRBV25-1
j_gene: TRBJ1-2
CDR3aa: CATQIANYGYTF
CDR3nt: TGTGCAACCCAGATTGCTAACTATGGCTACACCTTC

d_gene: .
abundance: few
v_gene: TRBV7-9
j_gene: TRBJ1-5
CDR3aa: CASTPSGARGQPQHF
CDR3nt: TGTGCCAGCACCCCATCGGGGGCCCGGGGCCAGCCCCAGCATTTT

d_gene: .
abundance: few
v_gene: TRBV20-1
j_gene: TRBJ2-5
CDR3aa: CSGGLQKETQYF
CDR3nt: TGCAGTGGGGGTCTTCAGAAAGAGACCCAGTACTTC

d_gene: TRBD1
abundance: many
v_gene: TRBV20-1
j_gene: TRBJ1-1
CDR3aa: CSARSGQGEVTEAFF
CDR3nt: TGCAGTGCTAGATCGGGACAGGGGGAGGTCACTGAAGCTTTCTTT

d_gene: TRBD1
abundance: many
v_gene: TRBV19
j_gene: TRBJ1-2
CDR3aa: CASSIDSGTGTSYYGYTF
CDR3nt: TGTGCCAGTAGTATAGACTCCGGGACAGGGACTTCATACTATGGCTACACCTTC

d_gene: TRBD1
abundance: .
v_gene: TRBV6-6
j_gene: TRBJ2-7
CDR3aa: CASSPDRDIGEQYF
CDR3nt: TGTGCCAGCAGCCCGGACAGGGACATAGGCGAGCAGTACTTC

d_gene: TRBD1
abundance: many
v_gene: TRBV25-1
j_gene: TRBJ2-2
CDR3aa: CASSPRDRHTGELFF
CDR3nt: TGTGCCAGCAGCCCCCGGGACAGGCACACCGGGGAGCTGTTTTTT

d_gene: .
abundance: .
v_gene: TRBV10-3
j_gene: TRBJ2-3
CDR3aa: CAISESGSGTSTDTQYF
CDR3nt: TGTGCCATCAGTGAGTCGGGAAGCGGTACTAGCACAGATACGCAGTATTTT

d_gene: TRBD2
abundance: .
v_gene: TRBV4-1
j_gene: TRBJ2-5
CDR3aa: CASSQDGASGGRETQYF
CDR3nt: TGCGCCAGCAGCCAAGATGGGGCTAGCGGGGGGAGGGAGACCCAGTACTTC

d_gene: .
abundance: many
v_gene: TRBV9
j_gene: TRBJ1-1
CDR3aa: CASSPRQNEAFF
CDR3nt: TGTGCCAGCAGCCCAAGACAGAATGAAGCTTTCTTT

d_gene: .
abundance: few
v_gene: TRBV6-5
j_gene: TRBJ1-1
CDR3aa: CASSYSNPNTEAFF
CDR3nt: TGTGCCAGCAGTTACTCGAACCCAAACACTGAAGCTTTCTTT

d_gene: .
abundance: .
v_gene: TRBV9
j_gene: TRBJ2-2
CDR3aa: CASSVGGEAGELFF
CDR3nt: TGTGCCAGCAGCGTAGGAGGGGAAGCCGGGGAGCTGTTTTTT

d_gene: .
abundance: many
v_gene: TRBV7-8
j_gene: TRBJ1-1
CDR3aa: CASSLEFRDMNTEAFF
CDR3nt: TGTGCCAGCAGCTTAGAGTTCAGGGATATGAACACTGAAGCTTTCTTT

d_gene: TRBD1
abundance: .
v_gene: TRBV7-9
j_gene: TRBJ1-6
CDR3aa: CASSKTGTGVYSPLHF
CDR3nt: TGTGCCAGCAGCAAGACCGGGACAGGGGTATATTCACCCCTCCACTTT

d_gene: .
abundance: .
v_gene: TRBV29-1
j_gene: TRBJ1-4
CDR3aa: CSLRPTTNEKLFF
CDR3nt: TGCAGCTTACGTCCTACAACTAATGAAAAACTGTTTTTT

d_gene: .
abundance: .
v_gene: TRBV11-2
j_gene: TRBJ2-7
CDR3aa: CASSSIKTEGQYF
CDR3nt: TGTGCCAGCAGCTCCATTAAAACAGAAGGGCAGTACTTC

d_gene: TRBD2
abundance: .
v_gene: TRBV7-9
j_gene: TRBJ2-7
CDR3aa: CASRPWREGTDLDYEQYF
CDR3nt: TGTGCCAGCCGACCCTGGAGGGAGGGGACGGATCTTGACTACGAGCAGTACTTC

d_gene: TRBD1
abundance: .
v_gene: TRBV11-1
j_gene: TRBJ1-6
CDR3aa: CAGNPSGTGVSPLHF
CDR3nt: TGTGCCGGCAACCCCTCGGGGACAGGGGTCTCACCCCTCCACTTT

d_gene: TRBD1
abundance: .
v_gene: TRBV7-2
j_gene: TRBJ1-2
CDR3aa: CASSLAGTVRGYTF
CDR3nt: TGTGCCAGCAGCTTGGCAGGGACAGTTCGGGGCTACACCTTC

d_gene: .
abundance: .
v_gene: TRBV29-1
j_gene: TRBJ1-4
CDR3aa: CSVKGGARNEKLFF
CDR3nt: TGCAGCGTTAAGGGGGGGGCCCGTAATGAAAAACTGTTTTTT

d_gene: .
abundance: many
v_gene: TRBV10-3
j_gene: TRBJ1-4
CDR3aa: CAISESADEKLFF
CDR3nt: TGTGCCATCAGTGAGTCTGCGGACGAAAAACTGTTTTTT

d_gene: .
abundance: many
v_gene: TRBV10-3
j_gene: TRBJ1-4
CDR3aa: CAISDSDNEKLFF
CDR3nt: TGTGCCATCTCCGACAGTGATAATGAAAAACTGTTTTTT

d_gene: TRBD1
abundance: many
v_gene: TRBV7-9
j_gene: TRBJ1-1
CDR3aa: CASSLVGTGDDEAFF
CDR3nt: TGTGCCAGCAGCTTAGTGGGGACAGGGGACGATGAAGCTTTCTTT

d_gene: .
abundance: .
v_gene: TRBV5-1
j_gene: TRBJ1-4
CDR3aa: CASSLEAGDGEKLFF
CDR3nt: TGCGCCAGCAGCTTGGAGGCGGGGGACGGTGAAAAACTGTTTTTT

d_gene: TRBD1
abundance: .
v_gene: TRBV29-1
j_gene: TRBJ2-6
CDR3aa: CSVSRGLNVLTF
CDR3nt: TGCAGCGTCAGTAGGGGGCTCAACGTCCTGACTTTC

d_gene: TRBD1
abundance: .
v_gene: TRBV25-1
j_gene: TRBJ2-7
CDR3aa: CASSRRTGANYEQYF
CDR3nt: TGTGCCAGCAGCCGACGGACAGGGGCGAATTACGAGCAGTACTTC

d_gene: TRBD1
abundance: .
v_gene: TRBV25-1
j_gene: TRBJ1-2
CDR3aa: CASSVGQRGYTF
CDR3nt: TGTGCCAGCAGCGTGGGACAGCGTGGCTACACCTTC

d_gene: .
abundance: .
v_gene: TRBV2
j_gene: TRBJ1-2
CDR3aa: CANRWGNGYGYTF
CDR3nt: TGTGCCAACAGGTGGGGGAATGGTTATGGCTACACCTTC

d_gene: TRBD1
abundance: .
v_gene: TRBV7-8
j_gene: TRBJ2-7
CDR3aa: CASSGATGTPSYEQYF
CDR3nt: TGTGCCAGCAGCGGAGCGACAGGGACCCCCTCCTACGAGCAGTACTTC

d_gene: .
abundance: .
v_gene: TRBV2
j_gene: TRBJ2-2
CDR3aa: CASSVIRDGELFF
CDR3nt: TGTGCCAGCAGTGTTATCAGGGACGGGGAGCTGTTTTTT

d_gene: TRBD1
abundance: .
v_gene: TRBV2
j_gene: TRBJ1-2
CDR3aa: CASSLGQGAPNYGYTF
CDR3nt: TGTGCCAGCAGCTTGGGACAGGGGGCGCCTAACTATGGCTACACCTTC

d_gene: TRBD1
abundance: many
v_gene: TRBV2
j_gene: TRBJ1-4
CDR3aa: CASSRDRDEKLFF
CDR3nt: TGTGCCAGCAGTCGGGACAGAGATGAAAAACTGTTTTTT

d_gene: .
abundance: many
v_gene: TRBV2
j_gene: TRBJ1-2
CDR3aa: CASSKRQYGYTF
CDR3nt: TGTGCCAGCAGTAAAAGACAGTATGGCTACACCTTC

d_gene: .
abundance: many
v_gene: TRBV29-1
j_gene: TRBJ2-5
CDR3aa: CSVENREGETQYF
CDR3nt: TGCAGCGTTGAAAACAGGGAGGGAGAGACCCAGTACTTC

d_gene: TRBD1
abundance: .
v_gene: TRBV24-1
j_gene: TRBJ1-2
CDR3aa: CARDPRTGGEVRYGYTF
CDR3nt: TGTGCTAGAGATCCGCGGACAGGGGGAGAGGTTCGCTATGGCTACACCTTC

d_gene: .
abundance: many
v_gene: TRBV25-1
j_gene: TRBJ2-3
CDR3aa: CASSELTVVGDTQYF
CDR3nt: TGTGCCAGCAGTGAATTGACGGTGGTTGGGGATACGCAGTATTTT

d_gene: .
abundance: few
v_gene: TRBV5-1
j_gene: TRBJ1-1
CDR3aa: CASSLGTAYTEAFF
CDR3nt: TGCGCCAGCAGCTTGGGGACGGCCTACACTGAAGCTTTCTTT

d_gene: .
abundance: few
v_gene: TRBV5-8
j_gene: TRBJ2-5
CDR3aa: CASSFRPTGMWETQYF
CDR3nt: TGTGCCAGCAGCTTCCGGCCAACAGGGATGTGGGAGACCCAGTACTTC

d_gene: .
abundance: few
v_gene: TRBV19
j_gene: TRBJ1-1
CDR3aa: CASTLDNKVTEAFF
CDR3nt: TGTGCCAGTACCCTGGATAATAAGGTAACTGAAGCTTTCTTT

d_gene: .
abundance: .
v_gene: TRBV5-5
j_gene: TRBJ2-5
CDR3aa: CASSRGEAKETQYF
CDR3nt: TGTGCCAGCAGCCGTGGGGAGGCGAAAGAGACCCAGTACTTC

d_gene: TRBD1
abundance: .
v_gene: TRBV9
j_gene: TRBJ1-2
CDR3aa: CASSGRTGSGYTF
CDR3nt: TGTGCCAGCAGCGGGAGGACAGGGAGCGGCTACACCTTC

d_gene: .
abundance: .
v_gene: TRBV12-3/TRBV12-4
j_gene: TRBJ1-1
CDR3aa: CASSPTRVRTTEAFF
CDR3nt: TGTGCCAGCAGTCCCACTAGGGTTCGGACCACTGAAGCTTTCTTT

d_gene: .
abundance: .
v_gene: TRBV10-3
j_gene: TRBJ1-1
CDR3aa: CAISEPDPQGWTEAFF
CDR3nt: TGTGCCATCAGTGAGCCGGACCCACAAGGGTGGACTGAAGCTTTCTTT

d_gene: .
abundance: .
v_gene: TRBV29-1
j_gene: TRBJ1-2
CDR3aa: CRDPTGGDGYTF
CDR3nt: TGCAGAGACCCGACGGGGGGCGACGGCTACACCTTC

d_gene: .
abundance: .
v_gene: TRBV5-4
j_gene: TRBJ1-2
CDR3aa: CASSQGVFDGYTF
CDR3nt: TGTGCCAGCAGCCAGGGAGTTTTCGATGGCTACACCTTC